This entry lists 15 T cell receptor beta chains sequenced from one sample in a study of blood T cell repertoires in COVID-19. The table came from immunoSEQ multiplex PCR; TCRdb's copy has only in-frame clones and leaves some out. The data contain approximately 220,000 clones, roughly 90% of them singletons. Sequenced sample: PBMCs or T cells enriched from blood (not recorded which). The origin of the receptors is a woman aged 25 to 39 who had been exposed to COVID-19.

This clone was seen just once. The CDR3 protein is CASRRTGLGEQFF. The CDR3 DNA is TGTGCCAGCAGGCGCACGGGGTTGGGTGAGCAGTTCTTC. The chain joins TRBV2 to TRBJ2-1, with D tentatively TRBD2 (5 bases). CDR1 SNHLY and CDR2 FYNNEI come from the germline V gene. The CDR3 contains 13 residues. Trimming removed 6 bases at V and 9 bases at J, with 15 bases between.

The genes are TRBV10-3 and TRBJ2-3; maybe TRBD2 (6 bases). The CDR3 has 16 amino acids. From germline, CDR1 is ENHRY and CDR2 SYGVKD. The ends were cut back, 1 base at V and 2 bases at J, with 13 bases in the middle. CDR3 sequence (DNA): TGTGCCATCAGTGAGTTGGGGCGGGGCTCCACAGATACGCAGTATTTT. This gives the protein CAISELGRGSTDTQYF.

The chain combines TRBV20-1 with TRBJ2-4; D gene uncertain. The germline V gene has CDR1 DFQATT and CDR2 SNEGSKA (reference sequence). The CDR3 runs to 10 residues. The germline V and J ends were trimmed by 7 bases and 8 bases, with 9 bases remaining between them. The CDR3 sequence is CSVRGDIQYF. CDR3 DNA: TGCAGTGTCAGAGGTGACATTCAGTACTTC.

The chain joins TRBV25-1 to TRBJ1-3; D gene ambiguous. The CDR3 is made up of 15 amino acids. Per the germline V gene, CDR1 is MGHDK and CDR2 is SYGVNS. Trimming took off 4 bases at V and 0 bases at J, with 10 bases between the two ends. The CDR3: CASSGHLSSGNTIYF. The CDR3 nucleotides read TGTGCCAGCAGTGGCCACCTGAGCTCTGGAAACACCATATATTTT.

This chain uses TRBV30 with TRBJ1-1; D unresolved. Germline loops: CDR1 GTSNPN, CDR2 SVGIG (reference sequence). Trimming removed 0 bases from V and 0 bases from J, with 11 bases in between. This CDR3 has 15 amino acids. In DNA, the CDR3 is TGTGCCTGGAGTGTATCATACAGTTTGAACACTGAAGCTTTCTTT. Translating gives CAWSVSYSLNTEAFF.

V gene TRBV20-1 combines with J gene TRBJ2-7; possibly TRBD1 for D (6 bases). Trimming pared 3 bases from V and 0 bases from J, leaving 9 bases between. CDR3 length: 13 amino acids. Germline-derived CDR1 and CDR2 are DFQATT and SNEGSKA (reference sequence). The chain's CDR3 is CSASRTDSYEQYF. CDR3 in DNA: TGCAGTGCTAGTCGGACAGACTCCTACGAGCAGTACTTC.

This clone has just one count. The chain joins TRBV10-3 to TRBJ2-1, with TRBD2 matching 9 bases. The CDR3 totals 13 residues. The V gene's germline CDR1 is ENHRY and CDR2 SYGVKD. V trimming: 2 bases; J trimming: 11 bases; junction bases outside the gene matches: 4. CDR3 DNA: TGTGCCATCAGTGAGCTAGCGGGGCACCAGCAGTTCTTC. Translated: CAISELAGHQQFF.

The V and J genes are TRBV28 and TRBJ2-1, with D perhaps TRBD1 (5 bases). Trimming left V 6 bases short and J 6 bases short, with 15 bases between. The CDR3 runs 14 residues. CDR1 MDHEN and CDR2 SYDVKM come from the germline V gene. The CDR3 sequence is CASRPQGFGNEQFF. The CDR3 DNA is TGTGCCAGCAGACCGCAGGGTTTTGGCAATGAGCAGTTCTTC.

The chain recombines TRBV7-3 with TRBJ1-1; possible D gene TRBD1, 6 bases. The CDR3 contains 15 residues. Germline CDR1 and CDR2: SGHTA and FQGTGA. V shed 4 bases and J shed 1 base, with 13 bases lying between them. The CDR3 DNA follows: TGTGCCAGCAGCTCCCAGACAGGAGCGAACACTGAAGCTTTCTTT. Protein sequence: CASSSQTGANTEAFF.

This chain uses TRBV9 with TRBJ2-6, with TRBD2 matching 8 bases. V shed 2 bases and J 0 bases; nucleotides not matched to a gene: 16. Germline CDR1 reads SGDLS; CDR2 reads YYNGEE. The CDR3 is 21 amino acids. CDR3: CASSVEPGGSRVGSGANVLTF. In DNA, the CDR3 is TGTGCCAGCAGCGTTGAGCCGGGGGGGTCGCGGGTTGGCTCTGGGGCCAACGTCCTGACTTTC.

The V call is TRBV18, the J call TRBJ1-3, with a weak D call TRBD1 (5 bases). The V end was cut by 2 bases, the J end by 3 bases, with 11 bases between. The germline V gene encodes CDR1 KGHSH and CDR2 LQKENI. The CDR3 runs 15 residues. Written as DNA, the CDR3 is TGTGCCAGCTCACCAATGGAGGGGAGTGGAAACACCATATATTTT. Encoded protein: CASSPMEGSGNTIYF.

The chain couples TRBV6-1 to TRBJ2-6, with 10 bases matching TRBD1. The CDR3 consists of 16 residues. Germline CDR1 reads MNHNS; CDR2 reads SASEGT. Trimming took 4 bases from V and 4 from J; bases not matched to a gene: 4. In nucleotides, the CDR3 is TGTGCCAGCAGTGGACAGGGGGCGGTCGGGGCCAACGTCCTGACTTTC. It specifies CASSGQGAVGANVLTF.

V is TRBV5-1 and J is TRBJ2-5; 10 bases are shared with TRBD2. Trimming took 4 bases from V and 5 from J; bases not matched to a gene: 17. The CDR3 length is 18 residues. Germline V gene data show CDR1 as SGHRS and CDR2 as YFSETQ. CDR3 in amino acids: CASSPTGLLAGPGETQYF. CDR3 sequence (DNA): TGCGCCAGCAGCCCGACAGGGTTACTAGCGGGGCCCGGTGAGACCCAGTACTTC.

V and J are TRBV4-2 and TRBJ2-3; D remains unclear. There are 16 residues in the CDR3. The V end lost 2 bases, the J end lost 6 bases, and 18 bases lay between the germline ends. Germline V lookup: CDR1 LGHNA, CDR2 YNFKEQ. The CDR3 protein is CASSQRLNPLTDTQYF. CDR3 nucleotide sequence: TGTGCCAGCAGCCAAAGACTGAACCCACTTACGGATACGCAGTATTTT.

The genes are TRBV11-2 and TRBJ2-5, with TRBD2 identical over 15 bases. Per germline, CDR1 SGHAT and CDR2 FQNNGV. Trimming took 8 bases from V and 5 from J; bases not matched to a gene: 6. The CDR3 is 15 residues long. CDR3 bases: TGTGCCAGCTCGGCCGGGACTAGCGGGGGGGAGACCCAGTACTTC. It is translated as CASSAGTSGGETQYF.